This T cell receptor (beta chain) was recovered during a study of glioma-infiltrating T cells. Study-level background: Sequencing aimed for roughly 4.5- to 10-fold coverage of about a million peripheral T cells.

This clonotype occurred many times. Germline V gene data show CDR1 as MNHEY and CDR2 as SMNVEV (reference sequence). This CDR3 is 15 amino acids long. Between the trimmed V and J ends, which lost 6 bases and 0 bases, there was a span of 12 bases. Amplification of TCR alpha and beta CDR3 regions from RNA used iRepertoire nested multiplex PCR. TCRdb re-called the multiplex PCR reads with MiXCR, one entry per CDR3 protein. The data hold around 350,000 distinct CDR3 sequences, with about two fifths observed a single time. This clonotype was obtained from a human donor with low-grade glioma or glioblastoma, undergoing nonglioma brain surgery, or in good health (not recorded which). Sequenced sample: glioma tissue, nonneoplastic brain tissue, or PBMCs (not recorded which). The chain is built from TRBV27 and TRBJ1-3; perhaps TRBD1 as D (6 bases). The DNA of the CDR3 is TGTGCCAGCAGCGTTACAGGGAGCTCTGGAAACACCATATATTTT. It is translated as CASSVTGSSGNTIYF.